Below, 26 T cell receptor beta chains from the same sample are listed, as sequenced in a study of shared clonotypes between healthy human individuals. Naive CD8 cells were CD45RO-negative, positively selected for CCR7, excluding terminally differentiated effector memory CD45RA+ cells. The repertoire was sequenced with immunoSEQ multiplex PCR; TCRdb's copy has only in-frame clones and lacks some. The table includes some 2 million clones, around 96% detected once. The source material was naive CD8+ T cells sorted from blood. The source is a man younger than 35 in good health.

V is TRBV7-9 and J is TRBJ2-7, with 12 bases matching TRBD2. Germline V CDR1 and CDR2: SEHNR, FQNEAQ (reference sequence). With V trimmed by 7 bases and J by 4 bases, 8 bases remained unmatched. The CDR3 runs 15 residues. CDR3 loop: CASNLAGGDSYEQYF. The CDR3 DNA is TGTGCCAGCAACCTAGCGGGAGGGGACTCTTACGAGCAGTACTTC. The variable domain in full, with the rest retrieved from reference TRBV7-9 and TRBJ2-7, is DTGVSQNPRHKITKRGQNVTFRCDPISEHNRLYWYRQTLGQGPEFLTYFQNEAQLEKSRLLSDRFSAERPKGSFSTLEIQRTEQGDSAMYLCASNLAGGDSYEQYFGPGTRLTVT.

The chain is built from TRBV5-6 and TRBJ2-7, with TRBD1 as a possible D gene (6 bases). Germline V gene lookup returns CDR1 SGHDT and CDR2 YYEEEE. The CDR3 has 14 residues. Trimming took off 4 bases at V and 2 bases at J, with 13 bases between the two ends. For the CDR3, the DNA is TGTGCCAGCAGCGTGGTGGGGGCCACCTACGAGCAGTACTTC. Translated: CASSVVGATYEQYF.

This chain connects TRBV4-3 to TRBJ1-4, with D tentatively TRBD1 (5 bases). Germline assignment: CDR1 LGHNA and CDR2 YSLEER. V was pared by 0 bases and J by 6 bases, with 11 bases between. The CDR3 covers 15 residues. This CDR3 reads CASSQDPRDHEKLFF. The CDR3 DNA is TGCGCCAGCAGCCAAGATCCCAGGGATCATGAAAAACTGTTTTTT.

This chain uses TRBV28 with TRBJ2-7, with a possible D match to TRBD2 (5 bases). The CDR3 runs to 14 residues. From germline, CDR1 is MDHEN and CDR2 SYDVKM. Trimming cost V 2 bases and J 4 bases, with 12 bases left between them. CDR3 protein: CASSLGPRGYEQYF. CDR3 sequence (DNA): TGTGCCAGCAGTTTAGGTCCTCGAGGGTACGAGCAGTACTTC.

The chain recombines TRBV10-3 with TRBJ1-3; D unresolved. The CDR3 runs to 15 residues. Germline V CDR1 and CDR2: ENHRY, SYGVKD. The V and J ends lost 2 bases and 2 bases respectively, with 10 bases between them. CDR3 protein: CAISEQQGPGNTIYF. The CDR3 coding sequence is TGTGCCATCAGTGAGCAACAAGGCCCTGGAAACACCATATATTTT.

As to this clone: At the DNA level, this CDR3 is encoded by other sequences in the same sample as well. This CDR3 reads CASSESPSEAFF. As DNA, the CDR3 is TGCGCCAGCAGTGAGTCTCCCTCTGAAGCTTTCTTT. The rearrangement uses TRBV10-2 and TRBJ1-1, with D hard to call. Germline V gives CDR1 WSHSY, CDR2 SAAADI. This CDR3 contains 12 residues. Trimming removed 0 bases at V and 6 bases at J, with 5 bases between.

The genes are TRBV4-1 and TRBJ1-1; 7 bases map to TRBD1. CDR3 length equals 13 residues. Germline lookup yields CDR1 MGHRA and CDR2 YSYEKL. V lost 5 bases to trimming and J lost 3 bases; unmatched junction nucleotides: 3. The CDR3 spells CASSYRGHTEAFF. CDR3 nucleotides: TGCGCCAGCAGCTACAGGGGACACACTGAAGCTTTCTTT.

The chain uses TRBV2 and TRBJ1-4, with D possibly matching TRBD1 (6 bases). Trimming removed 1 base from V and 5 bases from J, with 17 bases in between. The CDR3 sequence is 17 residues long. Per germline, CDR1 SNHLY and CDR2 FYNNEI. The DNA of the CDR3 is TGTGCCAGCAGTGAAGATCATTCGACAGGTTTAAATGAAAAACTGTTTTTT. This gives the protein CASSEDHSTGLNEKLFF.

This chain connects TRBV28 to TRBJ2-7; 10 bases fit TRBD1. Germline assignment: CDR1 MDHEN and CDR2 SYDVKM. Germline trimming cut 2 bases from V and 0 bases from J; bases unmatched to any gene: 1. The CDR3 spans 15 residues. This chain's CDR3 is CASSLDRGLSYEQYF. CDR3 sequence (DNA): TGTGCCAGCAGTTTAGACAGGGGGCTCTCCTACGAGCAGTACTTC.

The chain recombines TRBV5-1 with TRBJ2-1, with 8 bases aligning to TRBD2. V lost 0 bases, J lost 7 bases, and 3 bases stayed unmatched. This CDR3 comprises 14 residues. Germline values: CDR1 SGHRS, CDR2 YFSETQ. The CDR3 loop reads CASSLVRGGNEQFF. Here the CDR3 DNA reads TGCGCCAGCAGCTTGGTTCGGGGGGGAAATGAGCAGTTCTTC. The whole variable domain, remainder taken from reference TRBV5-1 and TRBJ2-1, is KAGVTQTPRYLIKTRGQQVTLSCSPISGHRSVSWYQQTPGQGLQFLFEYFSETQRNKGNFPGRFSGRQFSNSRSEMNVSTLELGDSALYLCASSLVRGGNEQFFGPGTRLTVL.

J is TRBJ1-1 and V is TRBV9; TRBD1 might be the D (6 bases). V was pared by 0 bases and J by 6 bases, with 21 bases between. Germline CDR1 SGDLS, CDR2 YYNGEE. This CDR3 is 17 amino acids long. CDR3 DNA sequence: TGTGCCAGCAGCGTAGGAGGGGACACACATCATGGAGCTGAAGCTTTCTTT. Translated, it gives CASSVGGDTHHGAEAFF. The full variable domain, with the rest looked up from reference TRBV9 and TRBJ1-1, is DSGVTQTPKHLITATGQRVTLRCSPRSGDLSVYWYQQSLDQGLQFLIQYYNGEERAKGNILERFSAQQFPDLHSELNLSSLELGDSALYFCASSVGGDTHHGAEAFFGQGTRLTVV.

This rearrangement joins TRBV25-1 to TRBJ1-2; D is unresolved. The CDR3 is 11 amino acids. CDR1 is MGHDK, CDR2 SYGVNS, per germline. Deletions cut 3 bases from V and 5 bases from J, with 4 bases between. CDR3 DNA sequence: TGTGCCAGCAGTGATTTATATGGCTACACCTTC. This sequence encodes CASSDLYGYTF.

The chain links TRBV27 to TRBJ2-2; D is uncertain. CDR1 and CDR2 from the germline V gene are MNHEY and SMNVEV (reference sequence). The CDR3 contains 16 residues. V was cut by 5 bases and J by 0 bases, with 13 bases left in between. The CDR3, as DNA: TGTGCCAGCAGTCTCGACTGGACCGCGAACACCGGGGAGCTGTTTTTT. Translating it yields CASSLDWTANTGELFF.

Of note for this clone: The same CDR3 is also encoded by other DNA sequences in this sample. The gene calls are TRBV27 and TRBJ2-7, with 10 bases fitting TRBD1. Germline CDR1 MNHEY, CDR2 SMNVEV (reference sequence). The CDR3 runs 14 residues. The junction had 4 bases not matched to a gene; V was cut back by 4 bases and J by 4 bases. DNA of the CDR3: TGTGCCAGCAGTTCGGGGACAGGGGAATACGAGCAGTACTTC. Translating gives CASSSGTGEYEQYF.

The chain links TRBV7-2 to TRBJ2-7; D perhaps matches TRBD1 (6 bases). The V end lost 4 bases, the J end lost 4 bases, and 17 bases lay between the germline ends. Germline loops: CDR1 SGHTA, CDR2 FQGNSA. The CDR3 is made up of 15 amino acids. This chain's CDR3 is CASSSTGYPLYEQYF. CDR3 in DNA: TGTGCCAGCAGCTCAACAGGGTACCCCCTTTACGAGCAGTACTTC. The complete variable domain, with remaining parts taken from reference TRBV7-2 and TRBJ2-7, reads GAGVSQSPSNKVTEKGKDVELRCDPISGHTALYWYRQSLGQGLEFLIYFQGNSAPDKSGLPSDRFSAERTGGSVSTLTIQRTQQEDSAVYLCASSSTGYPLYEQYFGPGTRLTVT.

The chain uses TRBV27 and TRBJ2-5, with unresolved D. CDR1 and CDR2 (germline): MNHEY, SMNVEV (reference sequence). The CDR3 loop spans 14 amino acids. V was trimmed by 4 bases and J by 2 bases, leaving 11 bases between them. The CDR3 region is CASSSLPSQETQYF. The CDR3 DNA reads TGTGCCAGCAGTTCCCTACCAAGTCAAGAGACCCAGTACTTC.

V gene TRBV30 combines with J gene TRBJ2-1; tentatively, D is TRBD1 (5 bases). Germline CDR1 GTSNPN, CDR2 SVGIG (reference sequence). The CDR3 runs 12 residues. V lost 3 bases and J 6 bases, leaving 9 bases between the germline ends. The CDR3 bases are TGTGCCTGGAGGCAGGGAACCAATGAGCAGTTCTTC. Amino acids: CAWRQGTNEQFF.

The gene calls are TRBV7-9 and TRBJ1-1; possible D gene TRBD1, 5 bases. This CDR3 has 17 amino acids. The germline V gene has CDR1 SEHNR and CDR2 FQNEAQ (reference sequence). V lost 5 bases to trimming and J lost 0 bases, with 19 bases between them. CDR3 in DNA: TGTGCCAGCAGCCCCCGGGACGCCATTCGGGTGAACACTGAAGCTTTCTTT. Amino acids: CASSPRDAIRVNTEAFF.

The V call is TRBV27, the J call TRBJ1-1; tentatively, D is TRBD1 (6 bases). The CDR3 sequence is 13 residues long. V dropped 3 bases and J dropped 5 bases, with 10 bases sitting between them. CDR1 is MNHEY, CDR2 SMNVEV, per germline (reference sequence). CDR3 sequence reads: CASSFGGLTEAFF. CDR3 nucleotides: TGTGCCAGCAGTTTCGGGGGGCTGACTGAAGCTTTCTTT.

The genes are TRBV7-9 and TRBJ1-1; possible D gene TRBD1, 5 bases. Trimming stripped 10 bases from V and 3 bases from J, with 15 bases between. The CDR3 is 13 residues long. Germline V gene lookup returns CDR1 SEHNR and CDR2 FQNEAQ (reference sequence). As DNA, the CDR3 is TGTGCCACTAGTAGAACGGGGGACACTGAAGCTTTCTTT. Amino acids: CATSRTGDTEAFF.

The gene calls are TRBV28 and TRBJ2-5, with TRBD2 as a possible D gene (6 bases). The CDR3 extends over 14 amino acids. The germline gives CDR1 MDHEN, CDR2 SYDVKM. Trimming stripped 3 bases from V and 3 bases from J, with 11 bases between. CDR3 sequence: CASSLGGAKETQYF. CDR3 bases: TGTGCCAGCAGTTTGGGAGGCGCCAAAGAGACCCAGTACTTC.

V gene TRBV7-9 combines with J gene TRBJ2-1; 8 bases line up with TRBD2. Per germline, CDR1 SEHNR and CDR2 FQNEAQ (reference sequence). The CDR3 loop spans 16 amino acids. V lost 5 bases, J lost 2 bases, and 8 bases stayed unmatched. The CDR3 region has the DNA TGTGCCAGCAGCCACCGGGGGGGGGAACCCTACAATGAGCAGTTCTTC. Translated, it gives CASSHRGGEPYNEQFF.

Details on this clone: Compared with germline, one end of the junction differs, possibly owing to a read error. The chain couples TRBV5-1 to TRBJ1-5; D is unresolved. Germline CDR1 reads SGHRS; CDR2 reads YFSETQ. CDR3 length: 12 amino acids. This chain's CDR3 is CASSLSNQPQHF. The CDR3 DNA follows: TGTGCCAGCAGCTTAAGCAATCAGCCCCAGCATTTT.

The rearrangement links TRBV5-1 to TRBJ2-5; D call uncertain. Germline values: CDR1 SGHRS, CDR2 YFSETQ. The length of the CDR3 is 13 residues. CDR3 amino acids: CADPRWAEETQYF. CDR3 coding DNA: TGCGCTGACCCCCGTTGGGCCGAAGAGACCCAGTACTTC.

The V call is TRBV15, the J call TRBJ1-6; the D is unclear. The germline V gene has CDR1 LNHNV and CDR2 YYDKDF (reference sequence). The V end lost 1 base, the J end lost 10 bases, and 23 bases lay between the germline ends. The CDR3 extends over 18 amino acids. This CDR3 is CATSRGGWDGHLYSPLHF. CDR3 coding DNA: TGTGCCACCAGCAGAGGAGGTTGGGATGGGCACTTATACTCACCCCTCCACTTT.

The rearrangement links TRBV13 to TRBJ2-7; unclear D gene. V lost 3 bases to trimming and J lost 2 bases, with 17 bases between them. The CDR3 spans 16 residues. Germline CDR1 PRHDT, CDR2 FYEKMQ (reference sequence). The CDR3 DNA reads TGTGCCAGCAGCTTGGGGTCGGCAGCAAGGACCTACGAGCAGTACTTC. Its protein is CASSLGSAARTYEQYF.